This T cell receptor beta chain was documented in a study of shared clonotypes between healthy human individuals. The assay was immunoSEQ multiplex PCR, and TCRdb's table has in-frame clones only and misses some. The table has about 610,000 clones, about 95% seen once. CDR3 length: 14 residues. With 0 bases removed from V and 10 bases from J, the gap between germline ends came to 14 bases. In germline, CDR1 is MNHEY, CDR2 SVGAGI. The naive CD8 fraction comprised CD45RO-negative cells positively selected for CCR7 and excluded terminally differentiated effector memory CD45RA+ cells. The receptor was isolated from a woman in her 30s in good health. The chain couples TRBV6-5 to TRBJ2-3; unclear D gene. Sequenced: naive CD8+ T cells sorted from blood. The CDR3 here is CASSYSGPPSAQYF. DNA of the CDR3: TGTGCCAGCAGTTACTCGGGTCCTCCAAGCGCGCAGTATTTT.